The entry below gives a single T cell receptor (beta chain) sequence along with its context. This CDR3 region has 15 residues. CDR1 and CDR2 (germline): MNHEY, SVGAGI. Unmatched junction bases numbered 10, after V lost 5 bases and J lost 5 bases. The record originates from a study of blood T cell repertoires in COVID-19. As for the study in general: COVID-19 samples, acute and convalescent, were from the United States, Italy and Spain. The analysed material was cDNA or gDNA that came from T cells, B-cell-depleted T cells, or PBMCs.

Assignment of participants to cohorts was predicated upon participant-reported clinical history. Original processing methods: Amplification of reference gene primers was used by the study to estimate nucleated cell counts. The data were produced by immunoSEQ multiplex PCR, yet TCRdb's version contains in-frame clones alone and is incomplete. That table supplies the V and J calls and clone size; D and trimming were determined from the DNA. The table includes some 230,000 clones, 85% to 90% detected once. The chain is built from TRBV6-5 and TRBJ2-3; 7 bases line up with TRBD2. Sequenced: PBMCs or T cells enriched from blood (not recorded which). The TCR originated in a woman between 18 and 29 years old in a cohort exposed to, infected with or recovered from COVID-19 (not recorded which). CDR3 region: CASSQGAGAGDTQYF. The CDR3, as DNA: TGTGCCAGCAGTCAGGGCGCGGGAGCCGGAGATACGCAGTATTTT.